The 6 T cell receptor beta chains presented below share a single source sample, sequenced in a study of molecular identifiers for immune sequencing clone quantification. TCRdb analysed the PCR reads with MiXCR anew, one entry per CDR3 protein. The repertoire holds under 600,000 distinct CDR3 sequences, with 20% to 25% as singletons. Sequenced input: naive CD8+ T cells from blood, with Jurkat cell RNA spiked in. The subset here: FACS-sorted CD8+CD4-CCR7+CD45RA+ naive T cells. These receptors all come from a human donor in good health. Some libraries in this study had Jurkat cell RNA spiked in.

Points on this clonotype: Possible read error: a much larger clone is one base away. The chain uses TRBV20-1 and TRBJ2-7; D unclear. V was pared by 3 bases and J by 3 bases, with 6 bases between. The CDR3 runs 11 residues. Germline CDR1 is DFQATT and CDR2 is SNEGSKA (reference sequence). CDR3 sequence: CSARPVYEQYF. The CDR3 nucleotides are TGCAGTGCTAGGCCCGTCTACGAGCAGTACTTC.

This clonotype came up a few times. The CDR3 DNA reads TGCGCCAGCAGCCAAGCCCGAGGGGGGGCCGTCTATGGCTACACCTTC. Its protein product is CASSQARGGAVYGYTF. The chain employs TRBV4-3 and TRBJ1-2; D is possibly TRBD1 (6 bases). The CDR3 spans 16 residues. Trimming stripped 1 base from V and 4 bases from J, with 16 bases between. Germline loops: CDR1 LGHNA, CDR2 YSLEER.

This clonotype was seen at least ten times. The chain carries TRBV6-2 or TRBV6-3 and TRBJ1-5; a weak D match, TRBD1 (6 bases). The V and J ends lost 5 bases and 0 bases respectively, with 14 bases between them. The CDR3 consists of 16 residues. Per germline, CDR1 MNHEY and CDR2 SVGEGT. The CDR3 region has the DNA TGTGCCAGCAGTCGATCGGACAGCTATAGCAATCAGCCCCAGCATTTT. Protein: CASSRSDSYSNQPQHF.

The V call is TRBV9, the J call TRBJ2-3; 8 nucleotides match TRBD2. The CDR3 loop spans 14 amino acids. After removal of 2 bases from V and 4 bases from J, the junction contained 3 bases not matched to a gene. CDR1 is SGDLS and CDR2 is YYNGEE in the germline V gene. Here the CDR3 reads CASSVSGESDTQYF. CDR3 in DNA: TGTGCCAGCAGCGTTAGCGGGGAGTCAGATACGCAGTATTTT.

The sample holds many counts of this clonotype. The CDR3 reads CASSYSGGVDRGPSSEQYF. The CDR3, as DNA: TGTGCCAGCAGTTACTCGGGGGGAGTGGACAGGGGGCCTTCGTCTGAGCAGTACTTC. The chain is built from TRBV6-5 and TRBJ2-7; 11 nucleotides match TRBD1. V was pared by 0 bases and J by 7 bases, with 17 bases of the junction left unmatched. Germline assignment: CDR1 MNHEY and CDR2 SVGAGI. This CDR3 spans 19 amino acids.

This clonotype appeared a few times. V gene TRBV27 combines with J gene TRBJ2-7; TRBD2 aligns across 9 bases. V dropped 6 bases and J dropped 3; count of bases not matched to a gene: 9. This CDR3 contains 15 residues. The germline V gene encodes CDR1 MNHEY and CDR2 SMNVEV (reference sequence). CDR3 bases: TGTGCCAGCAGAACAAGCGGGGGGACCTACTACGAGCAGTACTTC. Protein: CASRTSGGTYYEQYF.